Below, 16 T cell receptor beta chains from the same sample are listed, as sequenced in a study of vaccination effects on CD4 cells after COVID-19 (dated by TCRdb to between 2021 and 2023). Antigens of these TCRs are unknown. In the ViraFEST assay, PBMC were stimulated with viral peptide pools, and antigen-specific CD4+ T cell clonotypes were then identified by expansion using TCR sequencing. After roughly 11 days of culture, CD4+ T cells were isolated with the EasySep CD4+ T cell isolation kit. None of the healthy vaccine recipients had a prior SARS-CoV-2 infection, which was confirmed by nucleocapsid antibody tests that came back negative both before and after vaccination. The library was built by means of the immunoSEQ multiplex PCR assay. TCRdb's version of the immuneACCESS table is confined to in-frame rearrangements and falls short of the full clone set. An unresolved V gene accounts for under half of the shortfall where checked; the remainder is of unknown origin. The table for this sample lists some 20,000 clones; approximately 70% of them were counted only once. The ten top clones hold over 7.5% of the sample.

The sample was CD4+ T cells from PBMCs cultured with HCoV-NL63 spike peptides, taken before COVID-19 vaccination. The cell subset or site label here, explained by the study, means: HCoV-NL63 spike overlapping peptide pool stimulation. The receptors here all came from a human donor who received a COVID-19 vaccine.

A remark on this clone: At one end the junction does not follow the germline gene, possibly because of a read error. At the DNA level, this CDR3 is encoded by other sequences in the same sample as well. The genes are TRBV23-1 and TRBJ2-7, with 9 bases matching TRBD1. TRBV23-1 is an ORF, with its function uncertain. This CDR3 spans 13 amino acids. CDR3 region: CASTRTGVYEQYF. As DNA, the CDR3 is TGCGCCAGCACCCGGACAGGGGTCTACGAGCAATACTTC.

CDR3 nucleotides: TGTGCCAGCAGTGTACTCGGGGCAGGGGAGCTGTTTTTT. The encoded protein is CASSVLGAGELFF. V gene TRBV12-3 or TRBV12-4 combines with J gene TRBJ2-2; D is tentatively TRBD1 or TRBD2 (5 bases each). The CDR3 has 13 amino acids. V was cut by 5 bases and J by 8 bases, with 12 bases left in between.

This clone has more than one count but fewer than ten. The V and J genes are TRBV5-4 and TRBJ1-3; D gene uncertain. Looked up from germline, CDR1 is SGHNT and CDR2 is YYREEE (reference sequence). This CDR3 is built from 15 residues. V lost 4 bases, J lost 0 bases, and 11 bases lay in between. The CDR3 sequence: CASSVATVSGNTIYF. CDR3 bases: TGTGCCAGCAGCGTGGCGACGGTCTCTGGAAACACCATATATTTT.

This clone was seen only once. The chain combines TRBV6-5 with TRBJ2-7, with D perhaps TRBD1 (5 bases). V was clipped by 6 bases and J by 0 bases, with 9 bases between them. The CDR3 sequence is 13 residues long. From germline, CDR1 is MNHEY and CDR2 SVGAGI. The CDR3 is CASSWGTSYEQYF. The CDR3 DNA follows: TGTGCCAGCAGCTGGGGCACCTCCTACGAGCAGTACTTC.

The chain combines TRBV3-1 (or the pseudogene TRBV3-2) with TRBJ1-3; TRBD1 matches 11 bases. Germline loops: CDR1 LGHDT, CDR2 YNNKEL (reference sequence). This CDR3 is 18 amino acids long. With 1 base clipped from V and 2 bases from J, the junction kept 7 bases outside the gene matches. In DNA, the CDR3 is TGTGCCAGCAGCCAAGTCACGGGACAGGGGGTTGCTGGAAACACCATATATTTT. It is translated as CASSQVTGQGVAGNTIYF.

In this sample, this clone turned up once. The rearrangement uses TRBV5-1 and TRBJ1-1, with D tentatively TRBD1 (5 bases). The CDR3 contains 17 residues. The germline CDR1 and CDR2 sequences are SGHRS and YFSETQ. Trimming took 0 bases from V and 3 from J, leaving 18 bases between them. CDR3 in amino acids: CASSLAKGSSMDTEAFF. The CDR3 DNA follows: TGCGCCAGCAGCTTGGCTAAGGGGAGCAGCATGGACACTGAAGCTTTCTTT.

The chain links TRBV25-1 to TRBJ2-2; D is undetermined. Deletions cut 1 base from V and 0 bases from J, with 3 bases between. Per the germline V gene, CDR1 is MGHDK and CDR2 is SYGVNS. The length of the CDR3 is 14 residues. This CDR3 is CASSEWANTGELFF. For the CDR3, the DNA is TGTGCCAGCAGTGAATGGGCGAACACCGGGGAGCTGTTTTTT.

V gene TRBV5-1 combines with J gene TRBJ1-1; D is perhaps TRBD1 (6 bases). This CDR3 region has 15 residues. V was cut by 4 bases and J by 0 bases, with 13 bases left in between. Looked up from germline, CDR1 is SGHRS and CDR2 is YFSETQ. This chain's CDR3 is CASSRGGGMNTEAFF. The CDR3 nucleotides read TGCGCCAGCAGCCGAGGGGGAGGAATGAACACTGAAGCTTTCTTT.

This chain connects TRBV6-1 to TRBJ2-7; weak D call: TRBD2 (6 bases). CDR1 is MNHNS, CDR2 SASEGT, per germline. Trimming took off 1 base at V and 6 bases at J, with 10 bases between the two ends. The length of the CDR3 is 13 residues. CDR3 sequence (DNA): TGTGCCAGCAGTGAAGTAGGAGGGGCCGAGCAGTACTTC. Residues: CASSEVGGAEQYF.

This clone is classed as large (0.1 to 1%). This chain links TRBV10-1 with TRBJ1-1; D perhaps matches TRBD1 (5 bases). The CDR3 runs 14 residues. The germline V gene encodes CDR1 WNHNN and CDR2 SYGVQD (reference sequence). V was trimmed by 7 bases and J by 3 bases, leaving 15 bases between them. In DNA, the CDR3 is TGCGCCAGCAAACCTACAGGATTACACACTGAAGCTTTCTTT. Protein product: CASKPTGLHTEAFF.

V and J are TRBV5-4 and TRBJ1-6, with 8 bases aligning to TRBD1. CDR1 is SGHNT, CDR2 YYREEE, per germline (reference sequence). Trimming removed 2 bases from V and 9 bases from J; junction bases left unmatched: 4. The CDR3 totals 14 residues. CDR3 DNA sequence: TGTGCCAGCAGCTTTCCGGGACAGGTTTCACCCCTCCACTTT. Its protein product is CASSFPGQVSPLHF.

The chain uses TRBV6-1 and TRBJ2-7; D perhaps matches TRBD2 (6 bases). The germline V and J ends were trimmed by 1 base and 5 bases, with 15 bases remaining between them. Germline lookup yields CDR1 MNHNS and CDR2 SASEGT. CDR3 length: 15 residues. The CDR3, as DNA: TGTGCCAGCAGTGAAGTCCCGGGAGCAACCGACGAGCAGTACTTC. This encodes CASSEVPGATDEQYF.

The count of this clone is one. The CDR3 DNA sequence: TGTGCCAGCAGAGAGTACAGGGATAAGGGATGGTATGGCTACACCTTC. As protein: CASREYRDKGWYGYTF. The V gene is TRBV7-8, the J gene TRBJ1-2; maybe TRBD1 (6 bases). The CDR3 covers 16 residues. Germline CDR1 is SGHVS and CDR2 is FQNEAQ. V was cut by 6 bases and J by 5 bases, with 22 bases left in between.

The V call is TRBV3-1 (or the pseudogene TRBV3-2), the J call TRBJ2-2; TRBD2 is a possible D gene (6 bases). There are 17 residues in the CDR3. V was cut by 4 bases and J by 1 base, with 16 bases left in between. Germline CDR1 is LGHDT and CDR2 is YNNKEL (reference sequence). In nucleotides, the CDR3 is TGTGCCAGCAGCCTAAAGTGGAGCGGGCTGAACACCGGGGAGCTGTTTTTT. Amino acid sequence: CASSLKWSGLNTGELFF.

The chain links TRBV6-5 to TRBJ1-4; the D is unclear. CDR1 is MNHEY, CDR2 SVGAGI, per germline. This CDR3 has 14 amino acids. Trimming removed 5 bases from V and 4 bases from J, with 11 bases in between. The CDR3 here is CASSRSIHNEKLFF. CDR3 DNA sequence: TGTGCCAGCAGTCGTTCAATACATAATGAAAAACTGTTTTTT.

This CDR3 is CSARRTDTQYF. DNA of the CDR3: TGCAGTGCTAGACGTACAGATACGCAGTATTTT. The rearrangement uses TRBV20-1 and TRBJ2-3, with D unclear. Germline assignment: CDR1 DFQATT and CDR2 SNEGSKA (reference sequence). The V and J ends lost 2 bases and 3 bases respectively, with 3 bases between them. The CDR3 sequence is 11 residues long.